Presented here are 19 T cell receptor beta chains from one specimen sequenced in a study of blood T cells in healthy people across ages. It was with a sample-barcoded 5' primer and a J-beta primer mix that a second PCR of about 6 to 12 cycles was run. TCRdb analysed the 5' RACE reads with MiXCR anew, one entry per CDR3 protein. The table shows roughly 930,000 distinct CDR3 sequences, with 45% to 50% occurring only once. The sample consisted of blood. These receptors were obtained from a young man in good health.

The J gene is TRBJ1-6, the V gene TRBV30; possibly TRBD1 for D (5 bases). In germline, CDR1 is GTSNPN, CDR2 SVGIG (reference sequence). V lost 1 base to trimming and J lost 8 bases, with 12 bases between them. CDR3 size: 14 residues. CDR3 nucleotides: TGTGCCTGGAGTGACGGGACGGCCTATTCACCCCTCCACTTT. Translating gives CAWSDGTAYSPLHF.

The rearrangement uses TRBV20-1 and TRBJ2-5; TRBD2 agrees at 7 bases. Germline V gene lookup returns CDR1 DFQATT and CDR2 SNEGSKA (reference sequence). This CDR3 comprises 13 residues. V was pared by 1 base and J by 11 bases, with 10 bases of the junction left unmatched. Written as DNA, the CDR3 is TGCAGTGCTAGAGTACGCGGCAGCGGGGAGCAGTACTTC. Translation: CSARVRGSGEQYF.

The V and J genes are TRBV13 and TRBJ1-1; D is unclear. The germline gives CDR1 PRHDT, CDR2 FYEKMQ (reference sequence). The CDR3 runs 14 residues. V gave up 4 bases and J gave up 0 bases, with 9 bases separating them. The CDR3 region has the DNA TGTGCCAGCAGCTCGCTCCTTTTGAACACTGAAGCTTTCTTT. Its protein is CASSSLLLNTEAFF.

This clonotype was observed a handful of times. The V gene is TRBV6-5, the J gene TRBJ2-5; no reliable D call. The germline CDR1 and CDR2 sequences are MNHEY and SVGAGI. The CDR3 has 14 residues. With 2 bases removed from V and 4 bases from J, the gap between germline ends came to 11 bases. This chain's CDR3 is CASSYEGTGETQYF. CDR3 sequence (DNA): TGTGCCAGCAGTTACGAAGGAACGGGAGAGACCCAGTACTTC.

The chain is built from TRBV7-2 and TRBJ2-5; D is possibly TRBD1 (5 bases). TRBJ2-7 explains the end of the DNA better; the J call may be wrong. The CDR3 consists of 14 residues. CDR1 and CDR2 (germline): SGHTA, FQGNSA. The CDR3 protein is CASSLSRERDEQYF. The DNA of the CDR3 is TGTGCCAGCAGCTTAAGCAGGGAACGGGACGAGCAGTACTTC.

The chain employs TRBV15 and TRBJ1-2, with D possibly matching TRBD1 (5 bases). CDR1 is LNHNV and CDR2 is YYDKDF in the germline V gene (reference sequence). Trimming removed 1 base from V and 3 bases from J, with 9 bases in between. The CDR3 is 14 residues long. CDR3 bases: TGTGCCACCAGCAGAGTAGACAGCTACTATGGCTACACCTTC. This translates into CATSRVDSYYGYTF.

This chain connects TRBV12-3 or TRBV12-4 to TRBJ2-7; the D is unclear. The V end was cut by 5 bases, the J end by 5 bases, with 16 bases between. The CDR3 length is 14 residues. CDR3 residues: CASSPFDPTNEQYF. CDR3 coding DNA: TGTGCCAGCAGTCCCTTCGACCCTACCAACGAGCAGTACTTC.

In this sample, this clonotype turned up a few times. This chain joins TRBV4-1 and TRBJ1-1; a weak D match, TRBD1 (6 bases). V was trimmed by 0 bases and J by 4 bases, leaving 24 bases between them. CDR1 is MGHRA, CDR2 YSYEKL, per germline. The CDR3 is made up of 19 amino acids. This CDR3 reads CASSQDLGSRGKGVTEAFF. The CDR3 bases are TGCGCCAGCAGCCAAGATTTAGGCAGCCGGGGAAAGGGGGTCACTGAAGCTTTCTTT.

The genes are TRBV7-2 and TRBJ2-7; 11 positions match TRBD1. Germline trimming cut 5 bases from V and 6 bases from J; bases unmatched to any gene: 12. Germline-derived CDR1 and CDR2 are SGHTA and FQGNSA. CDR3 size: 16 residues. The CDR3 sequence is CASSLKSGTGGFEQYF. For the CDR3, the DNA is TGTGCCAGCAGCCTCAAATCCGGGACAGGGGGTTTCGAGCAGTACTTC.

The chain uses TRBV2 and TRBJ1-2; unclear D gene. Germline V gene sequence: CDR1 SNHLY, CDR2 FYNNEI. V was trimmed by 7 bases and J by 2 bases, leaving 8 bases between them. The CDR3 runs to 12 residues. The CDR3 DNA follows: TGTGCCAGCACACAGAACAACTATGGCTACACCTTC. It translates to CASTQNNYGYTF.

Points on this clonotype: It may be a read error: a sequence one base away is much more abundant. V usage is TRBV7-2 and J usage is TRBJ1-2; D is perhaps TRBD1 (6 bases). The CDR3 spans 15 residues. Germline lookup yields CDR1 SGHTA and CDR2 FQGNSA. CDR3 region: CAGSLEVLGGHGYTF. The CDR3, as DNA: TGTGCCGGCAGCTTAGAGGTGCTGGGGGGGCATGGCTACACCTTC. The full variable domain, rest sourced from reference TRBV7-2 and TRBJ1-2, is GAGVSQSPSNKVTEKGKDVELRCDPISGHTALYWYRQSLGQGLEFLIYFQGNSAPDKSGLPSDRFSAERTGGSVSTLTIQRTQQEDSAVYLCAGSLEVLGGHGYTFGSGTRLTVV.

CDR3: CASSLKGGYTF. CDR3 sequence (DNA): TGTGCCAGCAGTTTAAAGGGAGGCTACACCTTC. This chain links TRBV12-3 or TRBV12-4 with TRBJ1-2; D call uncertain. CDR3 length equals 11 residues. V lost 2 bases, J lost 8 bases, and 6 bases lay in between.

The chain uses TRBV7-8 and TRBJ1-1, with D possibly matching TRBD1 (6 bases). In germline, CDR1 is SGHVS, CDR2 FQNEAQ. The CDR3 is made up of 16 amino acids. Trimming shortened V by 0 bases and J by 1 base, and 12 bases separated the two germline ends. The CDR3: CASSLASQGGNTEAFF. CDR3 nucleotides: TGTGCCAGCAGCTTAGCCTCACAGGGTGGGAACACTGAAGCTTTCTTT.

J is TRBJ1-2 and V is TRBV10-3; perhaps TRBD1 as D (5 bases). The germline gives CDR1 ENHRY, CDR2 SYGVKD. V was shortened by 6 bases and J by 9 bases, with 14 bases between the two germline ends. This CDR3 contains 12 residues. The CDR3 DNA follows: TGTGCCATCAGGGGGGAATCACGGAGCTACACCTTC. This translates into CAIRGESRSYTF.

This clonotype was counted between two and nine times. The J gene is TRBJ2-5, the V gene TRBV12-3 or TRBV12-4; no reliable D call. The length of the CDR3 is 14 residues. V lost 3 bases and J 2 bases, leaving 10 bases between the germline ends. The CDR3 reads CASSFVGVQETQYF. CDR3 sequence (DNA): TGTGCCAGCAGTTTCGTCGGTGTTCAAGAGACCCAGTACTTC.

This clonotype appeared many times. The rearrangement uses TRBV28 and TRBJ1-5; D remains unclear. This CDR3 contains 16 residues. Germline V gene lookup returns CDR1 MDHEN and CDR2 SYDVKM. Trimming took 1 base from V and 4 from J, leaving 14 bases between them. The CDR3 region has the DNA TGTGCCAGCAGTTTATCCCTCGCGGCAGGAAATCAGCCCCAGCATTTT. This gives the protein CASSLSLAAGNQPQHF.

This sequence joins TRBV7-8 and TRBJ2-5; TRBD2 aligns across 7 bases. With 3 bases clipped from V and 2 bases from J, the junction kept 6 bases outside the gene matches. The length of the CDR3 is 15 residues. Per the germline V gene, CDR1 is SGHVS and CDR2 is FQNEAQ. CDR3 sequence reads: CASSFGRTSQETQYF. The CDR3 nucleotides are TGTGCCAGCAGCTTTGGTAGGACTAGTCAAGAGACCCAGTACTTC.

CDR3 in amino acids: CASSLTTDNQPQHF. The DNA for the CDR3 is TGTGCCAGCAGCTTAACGACAGATAATCAGCCCCAGCATTTT. This chain uses TRBV7-9 with TRBJ1-5; a weak D match, TRBD1 (5 bases). CDR3 length: 14 amino acids. V dropped 2 bases and J dropped 4 bases, with 9 bases sitting between them. CDR1 and CDR2 (germline): SEHNR, FQNEAQ (reference sequence).

V and J are TRBV6-1 and TRBJ2-7; 10 bases are shared with TRBD1. There are 13 residues in the CDR3. The V segment lost 10 bases and the J segment 3 bases; nucleotides outside the gene matches: 6. The germline V gene has CDR1 MNHNS and CDR2 SASEGT. CDR3 in DNA: TGTGCCATCCTCCGGACAGGGGGCTACGAGCAGTACTTC. This codes for CAILRTGGYEQYF.